This T cell receptor (beta chain) was captured in a study of cytomegalovirus exposure and HLA in healthy donors. General study points: Reportedly, fewer N-insertions than the approximately 610-donor mean appeared in an Asian-associated ancestry cluster in a later analysis. Previously analyzed data showed that most TCR beta V segments were productive at a frequency of about 87% or about 30%. Judged likely to be a sequencing artifact was a cluster of highly shared sequence variants.

On this clone itself: Its cognate antigen is unknown.

The PCR contained 60 Vbeta and 13 Jbeta primers. Libraries were prepared by immunoSEQ multiplex PCR; TCRdb keeps only in-frame clonotypes and omits some of them. The listing records 35,000 to 45,000 clones. Germline V gene lookup returns CDR1 LGHNA and CDR2 YNFKEQ. This CDR3 comprises 18 residues. V gave up 0 bases and J gave up 0 bases, with 12 bases separating them. The specimen was PBMCs. The TCR comes from a man aged 25 to 40 in good health and CMV-seronegative. V is TRBV4-2 and J is TRBJ1-6; D is ambiguous. In nucleotides, the CDR3 is TGTGCCAGCAGCCAAGACTCAACTTCGAGCTCCTATAATTCACCCCTCCACTTT. Encoded protein: CASSQDSTSSSYNSPLHF.